These T cell receptor beta chains were read from a single sample in a study of T-cell reconstitution after alpha-beta-depleted transplantation in children. MiXCR, run by TCRdb on the PCR reads, gives a single entry per CDR3 protein. The sample records just over 950,000 distinct CDR3 sequences, about 29% being singletons. The sequenced sample was PBMCs, mostly from graft donor cells, obtained 360 days after TCRalphabeta/CD19-depleted stem cell transplant. These receptors all come from a boy under two years old who had a stem cell transplant for SCID, so the T cells may come from the graft donor. The conserved cysteine and the conserved F or W are not part of the CDR3 here.

j_call v_call cdr3_aa
TRBJ2-1 TRBV7-2 ASSLAPGPSYNEQF
TRBJ2-1 TRBV29-1 SVVTTGGYEQF
TRBJ2-5 TRBV21-1 ASSKSGTIEETQY
TRBJ2-7 TRBV29-1 SVGSTGLGEQY
TRBJ2-7 TRBV20-1 SASRRGYRYEQY
TRBJ2-3 TRBV19 ASTAGRTGWDTQY
TRBJ2-1 TRBV5-1 ASSLSLTHNEQF
TRBJ1-5 TRBV7-2 ASSLATGPNQPQH
TRBJ2-7 TRBV12-3/TRBV12-4 ASSPGVAGSYEQY
TRBJ1-5 TRBV6-2/TRBV6-3 ASSMDRGINQPQH
TRBJ2-1 TRBV7-3 ASSLRLPLLSRFPAYNEQF
TRBJ1-4 TRBV12-3/TRBV12-4 ASSLIRTGGSNEKLF
TRBJ2-7 TRBV5-6 ASSLDPKASYEQY
TRBJ1-1 TRBV5-1 ASSPAGLNTEAF
TRBJ2-2 TRBV6-2/TRBV6-3 ASSPVPITGELF
TRBJ1-1 TRBV5-1 ASSLVDRLTEAF
TRBJ1-5 TRBV28 ASSLWDDQH
TRBJ2-7 TRBV4-1 ASSPRGGSSAYEQY
TRBJ1-5 TRBV12-3/TRBV12-4 ASSKHRGHQPQH
TRBJ1-5 TRBV4-2 ASSQSGRGKGNQPQH
TRBJ2-2 TRBV11-2 ASSQSGIAGELF
TRBJ2-6 TRBV4-3 ASSQDGGRGYTGANVLT
TRBJ2-5 TRBV6-2/TRBV6-3 ASRRRPWLGHETQY
TRBJ1-1 TRBV6-1 ASRPGTVLNTEAF
TRBJ1-1 TRBV12-3/TRBV12-4 ASSLRDFRVGGHEAF
TRBJ2-7 TRBV27 ASSLLGDRGSPYEQY
TRBJ1-5 TRBV30 AWSARDRGRNQPQH
TRBJ1-4 TRBV20-1 SARRSQGFEKLF
TRBJ1-6 TRBV5-1 ASSPRTGNSPLH
TRBJ2-7 TRBV4-1 ASSHPSGGKDEQY
TRBJ2-2 TRBV6-4 ASSDYPYAGELF
TRBJ1-1 TRBV12-3/TRBV12-4 ASSLGTALMNTEAF
TRBJ2-5 TRBV25-1 ASSELGPKETQY
TRBJ2-5 TRBV6-5 ASSYGWGTQETQY
TRBJ2-3 TRBV15 ATSRDRGQGTDTQY
TRBJ2-1 TRBV12-3/TRBV12-4 ASSWDTGLEQF
TRBJ2-2 TRBV7-6 ASSAGRRHTGELF
TRBJ2-5 TRBV5-1 ASSLRADQETQY
TRBJ2-3 TRBV7-6 ASSIYGGGDTQY
TRBJ2-1 TRBV18 ASSPAASTYNEQF
TRBJ2-1 TRBV15 ATSREGRRDNEQF
TRBJ2-7 TRBV15 ATSRIGQVWVYEQY
TRBJ1-1 TRBV5-6 ASSSTGGTGDTEAF
TRBJ1-1 TRBV12-3/TRBV12-4 ASSRDSNTEAF
TRBJ1-1 TRBV18 ASSPSWRASVGEAF
TRBJ1-5 TRBV5-5 ASSRITGAFSNQPQH
TRBJ2-4 TRBV29-1 SVEGGLAGIQY
TRBJ1-1 TRBV6-2/TRBV6-3 ASGQGHTEAF
TRBJ1-1 TRBV12-3/TRBV12-4 ASSPLPGQIMNTEAF
TRBJ2-3 TRBV5-1 ASSLHDGSTDTQY
TRBJ1-2 TRBV7-9 ASSLTGTALFYGYT
TRBJ2-7 TRBV29-1 SAKTGFLEQY
TRBJ2-2 TRBV6-1 ASRAPPATGELF